What follows are 24 T cell receptor beta chains derived from one specimen sequenced in a study of blood T cell repertoires in COVID-19. Sequencing used immunoSEQ multiplex PCR; TCRdb keeps in-frame clones, though not all of them. The repertoire holds about 220,000 clones, approximately 82% seen once, with around 3.3% in the top ten. Sequencing was carried out using peripheral blood. The receptors originated from a woman of 80 years or more with acute or convalescent COVID-19.

The rearrangement links TRBV6-5 to TRBJ1-5; TRBD1 matches 9 bases. The CDR3 totals 14 residues. V gave up 6 bases and J gave up 6 bases; unmatched junction bases: 6. Germline CDR1 reads MNHEY; CDR2 reads SVGAGI. The CDR3, as DNA: TGTGCCAGCAGAACCCAACAGGGGGCTCAGCCCCAGCATTTT. Amino acid sequence: CASRTQQGAQPQHF.

The gene calls are TRBV6-2 or TRBV6-3 and TRBJ2-1; possible D gene TRBD2, 6 bases. The V end lost 2 bases, the J end lost 0 bases, and 14 bases lay between the germline ends. The CDR3 loop spans 17 amino acids. Germline values: CDR1 MNHEY, CDR2 SVGEGT. CDR3 nucleotides: TGTGCCAGCAGTTACGGAGGGCCGATGAGCTCCTACAATGAGCAGTTCTTC. Translating gives CASSYGGPMSSYNEQFF.

This clone was observed a handful of times. This chain uses TRBV5-8 with TRBJ1-6, with a weak D call TRBD1 (5 bases). CDR1 is SGHTS and CDR2 is YDEGEE in the germline V gene. With 4 bases removed from V and 6 bases from J, the gap between germline ends came to 14 bases. This CDR3 spans 15 amino acids. The CDR3 reads CASSGGTFFNSPLHF. Written as DNA, the CDR3 is TGTGCCAGCAGCGGAGGGACGTTTTTTAATTCACCCCTCCACTTT.

The CDR3 DNA sequence: TGTGCCAGCAGCCAAGAAAGGCTTGGACCGCGAGGGACTGAAGCTTTCTTT. It codes for CASSQERLGPRGTEAFF. V usage is TRBV3-1 (or the pseudogene TRBV3-2) and J usage is TRBJ1-1; D not resolved. Germline loops: CDR1 LGHDT, CDR2 YNNKEL (reference sequence). The CDR3 runs to 17 residues. Trimming left V 0 bases short and J 5 bases short, with 19 bases between.

This clone was picked up a small number of times. The chain joins TRBV2 to TRBJ1-2, with D uncertain. Per the germline V gene, CDR1 is SNHLY and CDR2 is FYNNEI. V dropped 6 bases and J dropped 8 bases, with 13 bases sitting between them. This CDR3 has 12 amino acids. The CDR3 DNA follows: TGTGCCAGCAGGGAGGTCGGAGTGGGCTACACCTTC. It specifies CASREVGVGYTF.

A few counts support this clone. A read error may produce the germline difference seen at one junction end. The genes are TRBV5-1 and TRBJ2-7; TRBD1 aligns across 8 bases. The length of the CDR3 is 13 residues. The germline V gene has CDR1 SGHRS and CDR2 YFSETQ. The CDR3 protein is CASSTDRASPPLF. In DNA form, the CDR3 reads TGCGCCAGCAGCACGGACAGGGCCTCTCCCCCCCTCTTC.

The chain recombines TRBV7-2 with TRBJ2-5; TRBD2 aligns across 7 bases. The CDR3 length is 15 residues. Germline V gives CDR1 SGHTA, CDR2 FQGNSA. V lost 1 base to trimming and J lost 5 bases; unmatched junction nucleotides: 7. This CDR3 is CASSLDGGTWETQYF. The CDR3 region has the DNA TGTGCCAGCAGCTTAGACGGGGGGACTTGGGAGACCCAGTACTTC.

The V gene is TRBV24-1, the J gene TRBJ1-1; D is uncertain. This CDR3 is 17 amino acids long. CDR1 is KGHDR, CDR2 SFDVKD, per germline. The V end was cut by 6 bases, the J end by 0 bases, with 19 bases between. This CDR3 reads CATSKLLCTVMNTEAFF. CDR3 bases: TGTGCCACCAGTAAACTGCTTTGCACAGTCATGAACACTGAAGCTTTCTTT.

The count of this clone is one. Here the CDR3 DNA reads TGTGCCAGCAGCTCCCAGACAGGGCGAGGGGAAAAACTGTTTTTT. Translation: CASSSQTGRGEKLFF. The gene calls are TRBV7-2 and TRBJ1-4; 7 bases map to TRBD1. Germline-derived CDR1 and CDR2 are SGHTA and FQGNSA. V lost 4 bases to trimming and J lost 8 bases; unmatched junction nucleotides: 10. This CDR3 is built from 15 residues.

The CDR3 here is CASSLEGAPYGYTF. DNA of the CDR3: TGCGCCAGCAGCTTGGAGGGGGCCCCTTATGGCTACACCTTC. V and J are TRBV5-1 and TRBJ1-2; 7 bases are a match to TRBD1. The J segment lost 5 bases and the V segment lost 0 bases, leaving 4 bases of the junction unmatched. This CDR3 contains 14 residues. Germline V gene sequence: CDR1 SGHRS, CDR2 YFSETQ.

This chain connects TRBV10-2 to TRBJ1-5; 9 bases match TRBD1. With 8 bases clipped from V and 7 bases from J, the junction kept 9 bases outside the gene matches. Germline-derived CDR1 and CDR2 are WSHSY and SAAADI. CDR3 length: 14 residues. In DNA form, the CDR3 reads TGCGCCAGCTGGACAGGGGAGACGGGGCAGCCCCAGCATTTT. It encodes CASWTGETGQPQHF.

The chain combines TRBV18 with TRBJ2-7; a weak D match, TRBD1 (6 bases). This CDR3 has 13 amino acids. V lost 3 bases, J lost 0 bases, and 6 bases lay in between. Germline V lookup: CDR1 KGHSH, CDR2 LQKENI. CDR3 region: CASSPDSSYEQYF. The CDR3 DNA follows: TGTGCCAGCTCACCGGACAGCTCCTACGAGCAGTACTTC.

V and J are TRBV7-2 and TRBJ1-5; 7 positions agree with TRBD1. The germline CDR1 and CDR2 sequences are SGHTA and FQGNSA. Germline trimming cut 1 base from V and 6 bases from J; bases unmatched to any gene: 12. The CDR3 is 17 amino acids. DNA for the CDR3: TGTGCCAGCAGCTTAGAGTCCGGGACAGTACGAGGTCAGCCCCAGCATTTT. Translated, it gives CASSLESGTVRGQPQHF.

This chain joins TRBV7-6 and TRBJ2-1, with D unresolved. The length of the CDR3 is 11 residues. Germline CDR1 SGHVS, CDR2 FNYEAQ. V was shortened by 3 bases and J by 7 bases, with 4 bases between the two germline ends. The CDR3 here is CASSFANEQFF. CDR3 bases: TGTGCCAGCAGCTTCGCGAATGAGCAGTTCTTC.

The genes are TRBV19 and TRBJ1-6; TRBD1 aligns across 7 bases. The CDR3 is 16 residues long. Germline CDR1 reads LNHDA; CDR2 reads SQIVND (reference sequence). J gave up 0 bases and V 4 bases, and 3 bases lay outside the gene matches. This CDR3 reads CASSTRDSSYNSPLHF. CDR3 coding DNA: TGTGCCAGTAGTACCCGGGACAGCTCCTATAATTCACCCCTCCACTTT.

The genes are TRBV2 and TRBJ2-7, with a weak D call TRBD2 (6 bases). This CDR3 region has 14 residues. The V end was cut by 8 bases, the J end by 0 bases, with 14 bases between. CDR1 and CDR2 (germline): SNHLY, FYNNEI. The CDR3 reads CASGIGSLSYEQYF. The CDR3 DNA reads as TGTGCCAGCGGGATCGGGAGTCTCTCCTACGAGCAGTACTTC.

The chain couples TRBV30 to TRBJ1-1, with D possibly TRBD1 on 6 matching bases. The germline gives CDR1 GTSNPN, CDR2 SVGIG (reference sequence). V was trimmed by 2 bases and J by 6 bases, leaving 10 bases between them. The CDR3 totals 12 residues. As DNA, the CDR3 is TGTGCCTGGAGTCCTACAGGGCCTGAAGCTTTCTTT. Its protein product is CAWSPTGPEAFF. The whole variable domain, remainder taken from reference TRBV30 and TRBJ1-1, is SQTIHQWPATLVQPVGSPLSLECTVEGTSNPNLYWYRQAAGRGLQLLFYSVGIGQISSEVPQNLSASRPQDRQFILSSKKLLLSDSGFYLCAWSPTGPEAFFGQGTRLTVV.

This chain links TRBV20-1 with TRBJ2-3; 12 nucleotides agree with TRBD2. Germline V lookup: CDR1 DFQATT, CDR2 SNEGSKA (reference sequence). Unmatched junction bases numbered 6, after V lost 3 bases and J lost 2 bases. The length of the CDR3 is 16 residues. CDR3 DNA sequence: TGCAGTGCTAGTCAGGCTAGCGGGGGGGCCACAGATACGCAGTATTTT. Amino acids: CSASQASGGATDTQYF.

The chain combines TRBV2 with TRBJ1-6; maybe TRBD1 (5 bases). The V gene's germline CDR1 is SNHLY and CDR2 FYNNEI. The CDR3 contains 13 residues. V gave up 8 bases and J gave up 5 bases, with 10 bases separating them. CDR3 nucleotide sequence: TGTGCCAGCGGTCAGGGCCATAATTCACCCCTCCACTTT. Protein product: CASGQGHNSPLHF.

The chain links TRBV18 to TRBJ2-1; weak D call: TRBD2 (6 bases). Germline CDR1 is KGHSH and CDR2 is LQKENI. V was shortened by 6 bases and J by 8 bases, with 17 bases between the two germline ends. This CDR3 comprises 14 residues. CDR3 coding DNA: TGTGCCAGCTCTCTCTCTATAGGGGAGGATGAGCAGTTCTTC. Protein product: CASSLSIGEDEQFF.

The chain employs TRBV28 and TRBJ1-6; D may be TRBD1 (6 bases). Trimming cost V 2 bases and J 0 bases, with 20 bases left between them. CDR1 and CDR2 from the germline V gene are MDHEN and SYDVKM. The CDR3 consists of 20 residues. This CDR3 is CASSLQALGRGSSYNSPLHF. DNA of the CDR3: TGTGCCAGCAGTTTACAGGCGCTAGGAAGGGGGAGCTCCTATAATTCACCCCTCCACTTT.

The rearrangement uses TRBV9 and TRBJ1-1; D ambiguous. The V end was cut by 2 bases, the J end by 3 bases, with 11 bases between. Per the germline V gene, CDR1 is SGDLS and CDR2 is YYNGEE. The CDR3 is 14 residues long. The CDR3 sequence is CASSVSPADTEAFF. CDR3 nucleotides: TGTGCCAGCAGCGTGTCTCCAGCGGACACTGAAGCTTTCTTT.

The chain uses TRBV3-1 (or the pseudogene TRBV3-2) and TRBJ1-2, with TRBD1 matching 10 bases. The CDR3 is 14 amino acids. Per the germline V gene, CDR1 is LGHDT and CDR2 is YNNKEL (reference sequence). Trimming cost V 4 bases and J 5 bases; bases outside gene matches: 4. The CDR3 nucleotides read TGTGCCAGCAGCCCGAGACAGGGGGCGTATGGCTACACCTTC. Protein: CASSPRQGAYGYTF.

The V gene is TRBV7-6, the J gene TRBJ1-4, with 8 positions matching TRBD1. V was pared by 4 bases and J by 4 bases, with 2 bases of the junction left unmatched. The CDR3 length is 14 residues. In germline, CDR1 is SGHVS, CDR2 FNYEAQ. CDR3 DNA: TGTGCCAGCAGCTCGGGACAGGATAATGAAAAACTGTTTTTT. Translated, it gives CASSSGQDNEKLFF.